The 30 T cell receptor beta chains below come from one sample, sequenced in a study of beta chain features in type 1 diabetes. The study's findings and limits: TCRB CDR3 length was moderately but significantly reduced in all four CD4+ subsets of Type 1 diabetes patients.

Since all of the isolated RNA was reverse transcribed, expressed TCRB transcripts were what got sequenced. Produced via immunoSEQ multiplex PCR; TCRdb's table is partial and in-frame only. The sample consists of 150,000 or so clones, around 63% of them appearing once. These receptors lack a known antigen. The sample consisted of naive CD4+ T cells from blood. These receptors were collected from a man between 25 and 39 years old with type 1 diabetes.

As regards this clone: The junction differs from germline at one of its ends, possibly a read error. The CDR3 spells CAWSAQGQGINF. The CDR3 DNA sequence: TGTGCCTGGAGTGCCCAAGGACAGGGGATTAACTTC. This chain connects TRBV30 to TRBJ2-7; 9 bases fit TRBD1. Germline V gene lookup returns CDR1 GTSNPN and CDR2 SVGIG (reference sequence). The CDR3 is 12 amino acids.

The chain is built from TRBV29-1 and TRBJ1-2; TRBD1 agrees at 8 bases. Germline V gene sequence: CDR1 SQVTM, CDR2 ANQGSEA. V was pared by 4 bases and J by 3 bases, with 13 bases of the junction left unmatched. This CDR3 region has 16 residues. The CDR3 nucleotides are TGCAGCGTTGGGGGAGGGGACAGGCCCCTTGACTATGGCTACACCTTC. This sequence encodes CSVGGGDRPLDYGYTF. Based on the CDR3 plus reference TRBV29-1 and TRBJ1-2, the full variable domain is SAVISQKPSRDICQRGTSLTIQCQVDSQVTMMFWYRQQPGQSLTLIATANQGSEATYESGFVIDKFPISRPNLTFSTLTVSNMSPEDSSIYLCSVGGGDRPLDYGYTFGSGTRLTVV.

The chain has TRBV15 and TRBJ2-1; the D is unclear. Trimming removed 5 bases at V and 3 bases at J, with 11 bases between. The CDR3 has 14 residues. The germline V gene encodes CDR1 LNHNV and CDR2 YYDKDF (reference sequence). The CDR3 nucleotides are TGTGCCACCAGCGGCGAAGGGCACTACAATGAGCAGTTCTTC. Its translation is CATSGEGHYNEQFF.

This chain uses TRBV30 with TRBJ2-7; tentative D call: TRBD1 (5 bases). With 2 bases removed from V and 2 bases from J, the gap between germline ends came to 7 bases. The CDR3 consists of 12 residues. Germline V lookup: CDR1 GTSNPN, CDR2 SVGIG (reference sequence). CDR3 nucleotides: TGTGCCTGGAGTATACAGGCCTACGAGCAGTACTTC. Translated, it gives CAWSIQAYEQYF.

This clone was counted a few times. The chain uses TRBV29-1 and TRBJ2-1; the D gene is possibly TRBD2 (6 bases). The V gene's germline CDR1 is SQVTM and CDR2 ANQGSEA. The CDR3 covers 12 residues. The V end lost 8 bases, the J end lost 4 bases, and 12 bases lay between the germline ends. CDR3 in amino acids: CSLYGTYNEQFF. The CDR3 DNA reads as TGCAGCCTATACGGGACTTACAATGAGCAGTTCTTC.

CDR3 sequence reads: CSVGILSGANVLTF. The CDR3 nucleotides read TGCAGCGTTGGGATCCTCTCTGGGGCCAACGTCCTGACTTTC. V usage is TRBV29-1 and J usage is TRBJ2-6; D remains ambiguous. This CDR3 spans 14 amino acids. Trimming removed 4 bases at V and 0 bases at J, with 7 bases between. Looked up from germline, CDR1 is SQVTM and CDR2 is ANQGSEA.

The chain joins TRBV7-2 to TRBJ2-1, with 7 positions matching TRBD1. The CDR3 consists of 15 residues. Trimming cost V 0 bases and J 9 bases; bases outside gene matches: 8. CDR1 SGHTA and CDR2 FQGNSA come from the germline V gene. CDR3 coding DNA: TGTGCCAGCAGCTTAGCGAGACAGGGATTCGGTGAGCAGTTCTTC. It is translated as CASSLARQGFGEQFF.

Concerning this clone: This same CDR3 is encoded by further DNA sequences in the sample. This chain links TRBV28 with TRBJ2-5, with unresolved D. The CDR3 contains 11 residues. Looked up from germline, CDR1 is MDHEN and CDR2 is SYDVKM. Trimming took 6 bases from V and 2 from J, leaving 4 bases between them. The DNA of the CDR3 is TGTGCCAGCAGCTCGCAAGAGACCCAGTACTTC. As protein: CASSSQETQYF.

The genes are TRBV29-1 and TRBJ2-3, with 10 bases fitting TRBD1. The germline V gene encodes CDR1 SQVTM and CDR2 ANQGSEA. The V gene end was trimmed by 6 bases and the J gene end by 4 bases; junction bases not matched to a gene: 4. The CDR3 has 13 amino acids. The CDR3 reads CSVQTGGADTQYF. Written as DNA, the CDR3 is TGCAGCGTACAGACAGGGGGCGCAGATACGCAGTATTTT.

This clone was picked up one time. The genes are TRBV7-2 and TRBJ2-3; the match to TRBD2 covers 9 bases. CDR3 length: 16 amino acids. The V gene end was trimmed by 5 bases and the J gene end by 1 base; junction bases not matched to a gene: 7. The germline CDR1 and CDR2 sequences are SGHTA and FQGNSA. The chain's CDR3 is CASSPLGGGGTDTQYF. CDR3 nucleotide sequence: TGTGCCAGCAGCCCCCTAGGCGGGGGGGGCACAGATACGCAGTATTTT.

This chain uses TRBV29-1 with TRBJ2-5; 11 positions agree with TRBD2. Germline assignment: CDR1 SQVTM and CDR2 ANQGSEA. CDR3 length equals 13 residues. The J segment lost 3 bases and the V segment lost 7 bases, leaving 4 bases of the junction unmatched. CDR3 bases: TGCAGCGGCCAGACTAGCGGGGAAGAGACCCAGTACTTC. As protein: CSGQTSGEETQYF.

In regard to this clone: Other DNA sequences in the sample encode the same CDR3. The rearrangement joins TRBV30 to TRBJ1-3; D is unresolved. This CDR3 is built from 13 residues. V lost 3 bases to trimming and J lost 0 bases, with 6 bases between them. From germline, CDR1 is GTSNPN and CDR2 SVGIG (reference sequence). This CDR3 is CAWSPDSGNTIYF. CDR3 in DNA: TGTGCCTGGAGCCCGGACTCTGGAAACACCATATATTTT.

The chain joins TRBV27 to TRBJ1-3, with D possibly TRBD1 on 5 matching bases. Trimming left V 6 bases short and J 0 bases short, with 6 bases between. Germline V gene sequence: CDR1 MNHEY, CDR2 SMNVEV (reference sequence). The CDR3 loop spans 13 amino acids. DNA for the CDR3: TGTGCCAGCAGGGACAACTCTGGAAACACCATATATTTT. Its translation: CASRDNSGNTIYF.

This clone has only one observation. The J gene is TRBJ2-4, the V gene TRBV6-6; unclear D gene. CDR3 length equals 13 residues. Germline V gene data show CDR1 as MNHNY and CDR2 as SVGAGI (reference sequence). The germline V and J ends were trimmed by 0 bases and 5 bases, with 5 bases remaining between them. The CDR3 protein is CASSYSGQNIQYF. The CDR3 DNA reads as TGTGCCAGCAGTTACTCTGGGCAAAACATTCAGTACTTC.

The CDR3 region is CASSRDGDSPLHF. The CDR3 DNA is TGTGCCAGCAGTCGGGACGGAGATTCACCCCTCCACTTT. The chain links TRBV6-5 to TRBJ1-6, with D tentatively TRBD1 (5 bases). Germline V gives CDR1 MNHEY, CDR2 SVGAGI. Trimming took off 5 bases at V and 8 bases at J, with 10 bases between the two ends. The CDR3 length is 13 residues.

This clone was seen only a few times. CDR3 loop: CASSPTGDGYTF. In nucleotides, the CDR3 is TGTGCCAGCTCCCCGACAGGGGACGGCTACACCTTC. The genes are TRBV18 and TRBJ1-2; 8 positions agree with TRBD1. CDR1 is KGHSH, CDR2 LQKENI, per germline. This CDR3 is 12 amino acids long. V gave up 6 bases and J gave up 8 bases; unmatched junction bases: 5.

The chain recombines TRBV23-1 with TRBJ2-1; no clear D. TRBV23-1 is noted as an ORF with a role that remains uncertain. V dropped 0 bases and J dropped 9 bases, with 3 bases sitting between them. This CDR3 is 11 amino acids long. CDR3 region: CASSQSAEQFF. As DNA, the CDR3 is TGCGCCAGCAGTCAATCGGCTGAGCAGTTCTTC.

This chain uses TRBV25-1 with TRBJ2-3, with a tentative D call TRBD2 (6 bases). With 4 bases removed from V and 0 bases from J, the gap between germline ends came to 11 bases. Germline loops: CDR1 MGHDK, CDR2 SYGVNS. The CDR3 loop spans 15 amino acids. CDR3 DNA sequence: TGTGCCAGCAGTGGCGGGACTGCCAGCACAGATACGCAGTATTTT. As protein: CASSGGTASTDTQYF.

This chain uses TRBV7-9 with TRBJ1-1; D possibly corresponds to TRBD1 (6 bases). This CDR3 comprises 15 residues. Germline V CDR1 and CDR2: SEHNR, FQNEAQ (reference sequence). Trimming removed 5 bases at V and 1 base at J, with 14 bases between. This CDR3 is CASSAHREGNTEAFF. The CDR3 nucleotides read TGTGCCAGCAGCGCGCACAGGGAAGGGAACACTGAAGCTTTCTTT.

V gene TRBV12-5 combines with J gene TRBJ2-1, with a possible D match to TRBD2 (5 bases). The V gene's germline CDR1 is LGHNT and CDR2 FRNRAP. The CDR3 spans 14 residues. V was cut by 3 bases and J by 15 bases, with 21 bases left in between. CDR3 nucleotide sequence: TGTGCTAGTGGTTTTGTTCGAATCATGTTAGCGCTGTTCTTC. The encoded protein is CASGFVRIMLALFF. The whole variable domain, remainder taken from reference TRBV12-5 and TRBJ2-1, is DARVTQTPRHKVTEMGQEVTMRCQPILGHNTVFWYRQTMMQGLELLAYFRNRAPLDDSGMPKDRFSAEMPDATLATLKIQPSEPRDSAVYFCASGFVRIMLALFFGPGTRLTVL.

The chain couples TRBV11-2 to TRBJ2-3; the match to TRBD2 covers 10 bases. The CDR3 is 19 residues long. The trim removed 5 bases at V and 2 bases at J, leaving 16 bases unmatched. CDR1 is SGHAT and CDR2 is FQNNGV in the germline V gene. CDR3 nucleotides: TGTGCCAGCAGCCCACGACCGGGACTAGCGATTTTAAACACAGATACGCAGTATTTT. Amino acid sequence: CASSPRPGLAILNTDTQYF. Based on the CDR3 plus reference TRBV11-2 and TRBJ2-3, the full variable domain is EAGVAQSPRYKIIEKRQSVAFWCNPISGHATLYWYQQILGQGPKLLIQFQNNGVVDDSQLPKDRFSAERLKGVDSTLKIQPAKLEDSAVYLCASSPRPGLAILNTDTQYFGPGTRLTVL.

This clone was counted only a few times. The chain carries TRBV20-1 and TRBJ2-3; D is undetermined. The germline CDR1 and CDR2 sequences are DFQATT and SNEGSKA (reference sequence). The CDR3 runs to 10 residues. With 3 bases removed from V and 5 bases from J, the gap between germline ends came to 3 bases. CDR3: CSASGDTQYF. In DNA, the CDR3 is TGCAGTGCTAGCGGAGATACGCAGTATTTT.

This clone was recorded a few times. CDR3 amino acids: CAWSVISGRGYTF. The CDR3 DNA sequence: TGTGCCTGGAGTGTAATCTCAGGTCGTGGCTACACCTTC. This sequence joins TRBV30 and TRBJ1-2; D is ambiguous. V lost 0 bases to trimming and J lost 7 bases, with 12 bases between them. CDR1 is GTSNPN and CDR2 is SVGIG in the germline V gene (reference sequence). The CDR3 covers 13 residues.

This chain uses TRBV29-1 with TRBJ2-7; D remains ambiguous. Germline CDR1 is SQVTM and CDR2 is ANQGSEA. The CDR3 has 14 amino acids. Trimming took off 7 bases at V and 0 bases at J, with 16 bases between the two ends. The CDR3 loop reads CSGLLGPFSYEQYF. The DNA of the CDR3 is TGCAGCGGCCTCCTGGGCCCCTTCTCCTACGAGCAGTACTTC.

This chain links TRBV27 with TRBJ2-5, with D hard to call. CDR1 is MNHEY and CDR2 is SMNVEV in the germline V gene (reference sequence). V was cut by 0 bases and J by 4 bases, with 3 bases left in between. The CDR3 has 12 amino acids. The CDR3 nucleotides are TGTGCCAGCAGTTTATCGGGAGAGACCCAGTACTTC. Amino acids: CASSLSGETQYF.

This chain joins TRBV6-4 and TRBJ1-6; 8 positions match TRBD1. Germline V gene sequence: CDR1 MRHNA, CDR2 SNTAGT. The CDR3 is made up of 15 amino acids. V shed 6 bases, J shed 8 bases, and the junction held 9 bases outside the gene matches. CDR3 DNA: TGTGCCAGCAGAACTGAGGACAGGGTCGATTCACCCCTCCACTTT. Translation: CASRTEDRVDSPLHF.

The chain links TRBV5-1 to TRBJ2-3; D remains unclear. V lost 7 bases to trimming and J lost 5 bases, with 8 bases between them. This CDR3 spans 11 amino acids. Germline V gene data show CDR1 as SGHRS and CDR2 as YFSETQ. This chain's CDR3 is CASGEEDTQYF. The DNA of the CDR3 is TGCGCCAGCGGTGAGGAAGATACGCAGTATTTT.

This clone was seen once. The chain recombines TRBV5-4 with TRBJ2-7; tentatively, D is TRBD1 (6 bases). The V gene's germline CDR1 is SGHNT and CDR2 YYREEE (reference sequence). V lost 4 bases and J lost 3, with 14 bases in between. The length of the CDR3 is 14 residues. CDR3 sequence: CASSPDSDSYEQYF. The CDR3 DNA is TGTGCCAGCAGCCCCGATTCGGACAGCTACGAGCAGTACTTC.

V and J are TRBV9 and TRBJ2-7; D is uncertain. Germline V gene data show CDR1 as SGDLS and CDR2 as YYNGEE. The ends were cut back, 4 bases at V and 0 bases at J, with 2 bases in the middle. The CDR3 loop spans 11 amino acids. CDR3 protein: CASSSSYEQYF. CDR3 DNA sequence: TGTGCCAGCAGCTCCTCCTACGAGCAGTACTTC.

This clone showed up just a few times. The chain has TRBV10-3 and TRBJ2-3, with D perhaps given as TRBD1 or TRBD2 (5 bases each). The CDR3 extends over 15 amino acids. CDR1 and CDR2 (germline): ENHRY, SYGVKD. V lost 3 bases to trimming and J lost 4 bases, with 14 bases between them. Here the CDR3 reads CAISDPPRGADTQYF. CDR3 nucleotide sequence: TGTGCCATCAGTGACCCCCCGAGGGGCGCAGATACGCAGTATTTT.